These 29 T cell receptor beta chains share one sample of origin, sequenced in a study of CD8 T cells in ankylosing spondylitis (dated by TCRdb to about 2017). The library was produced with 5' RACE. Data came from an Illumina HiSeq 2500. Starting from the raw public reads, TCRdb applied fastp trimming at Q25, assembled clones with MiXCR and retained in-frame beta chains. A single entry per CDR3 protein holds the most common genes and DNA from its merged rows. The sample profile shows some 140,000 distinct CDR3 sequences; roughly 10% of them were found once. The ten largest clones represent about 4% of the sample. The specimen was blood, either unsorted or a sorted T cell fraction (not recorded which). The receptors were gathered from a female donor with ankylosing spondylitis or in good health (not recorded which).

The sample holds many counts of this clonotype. CDR3 DNA sequence: TGCAGCGTTGCCGGCAGCCAACAACCGGGGGACACCATATATTTT. Translating gives CSVAGSQQPGDTIYF. The chain is built from TRBV29-1 and TRBJ1-3; D perhaps matches TRBD1 (5 bases). V was cut by 4 bases and J by 8 bases, with 21 bases left in between. Germline V gene sequence: CDR1 SQVTM, CDR2 ANQGSEA. This CDR3 is built from 15 residues.

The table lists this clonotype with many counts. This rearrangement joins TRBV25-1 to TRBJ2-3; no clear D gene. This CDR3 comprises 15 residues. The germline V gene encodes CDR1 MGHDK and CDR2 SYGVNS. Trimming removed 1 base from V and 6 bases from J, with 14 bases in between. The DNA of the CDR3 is TGTGCCAGCAGTGAATTCGGCCAAGTTAGGGATACGCAGTATTTT. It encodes CASSEFGQVRDTQYF.

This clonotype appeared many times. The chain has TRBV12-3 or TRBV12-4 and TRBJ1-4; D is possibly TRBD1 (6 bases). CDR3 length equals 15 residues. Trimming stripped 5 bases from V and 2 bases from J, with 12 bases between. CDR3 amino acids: CASSRDTPTNEKLFF. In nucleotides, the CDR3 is TGTGCCAGCAGTCGGGACACACCTACTAATGAAAAACTGTTTTTT.

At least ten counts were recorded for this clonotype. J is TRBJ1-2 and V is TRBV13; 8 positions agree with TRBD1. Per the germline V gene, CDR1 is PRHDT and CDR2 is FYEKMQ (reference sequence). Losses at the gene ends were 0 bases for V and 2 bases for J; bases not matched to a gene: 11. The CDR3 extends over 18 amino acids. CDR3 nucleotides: TGTGCCAGCAGCTTAGGGACCGAGACAGGGGATTTGAACTATGGCTACACCTTC. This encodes CASSLGTETGDLNYGYTF.

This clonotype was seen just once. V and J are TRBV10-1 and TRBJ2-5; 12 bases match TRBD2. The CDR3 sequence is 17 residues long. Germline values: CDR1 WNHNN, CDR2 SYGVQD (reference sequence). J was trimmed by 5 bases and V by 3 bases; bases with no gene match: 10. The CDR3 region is CASSDGLAGGLSETQYF. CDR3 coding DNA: TGCGCCAGCAGTGACGGGCTAGCGGGAGGGCTATCTGAGACCCAGTACTTC.

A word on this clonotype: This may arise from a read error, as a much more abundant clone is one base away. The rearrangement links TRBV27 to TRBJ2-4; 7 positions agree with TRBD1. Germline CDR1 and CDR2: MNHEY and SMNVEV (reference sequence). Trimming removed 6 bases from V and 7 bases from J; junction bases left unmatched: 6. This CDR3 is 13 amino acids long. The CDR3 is CASSQDRRNIQYF. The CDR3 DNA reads TGTGCCAGCAGCCAGGACAGGCGGAACATTCAGTACTTC.

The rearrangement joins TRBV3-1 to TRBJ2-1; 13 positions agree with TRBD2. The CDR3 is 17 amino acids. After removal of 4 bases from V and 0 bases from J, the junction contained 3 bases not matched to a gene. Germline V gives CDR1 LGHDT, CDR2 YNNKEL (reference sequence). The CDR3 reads CASSRRLAGGSYNEQFF. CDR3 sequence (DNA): TGTGCCAGCAGCCGACGACTAGCGGGAGGCTCCTACAATGAGCAGTTCTTC.

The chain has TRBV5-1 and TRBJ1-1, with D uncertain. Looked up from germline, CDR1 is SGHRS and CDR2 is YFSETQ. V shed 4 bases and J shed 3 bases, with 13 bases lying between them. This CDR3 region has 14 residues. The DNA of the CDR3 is TGCGCCAGCAGCCGCCTAGGCGGCGACACTGAAGCTTTCTTT. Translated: CASSRLGGDTEAFF.

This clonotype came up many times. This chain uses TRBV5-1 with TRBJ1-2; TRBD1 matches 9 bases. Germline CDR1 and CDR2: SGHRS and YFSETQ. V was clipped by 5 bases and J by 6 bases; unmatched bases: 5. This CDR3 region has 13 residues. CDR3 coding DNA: TGCGCCAGCAGTGGACAGGGGCAGGATGGCTACACCTTC. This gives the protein CASSGQGQDGYTF. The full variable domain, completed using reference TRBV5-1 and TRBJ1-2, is KAGVTQTPRYLIKTRGQQVTLSCSPISGHRSVSWYQQTPGQGLQFLFEYFSETQRNKGNFPGRFSGRQFSNSRSEMNVSTLELGDSALYLCASSGQGQDGYTFGSGTRLTVV.

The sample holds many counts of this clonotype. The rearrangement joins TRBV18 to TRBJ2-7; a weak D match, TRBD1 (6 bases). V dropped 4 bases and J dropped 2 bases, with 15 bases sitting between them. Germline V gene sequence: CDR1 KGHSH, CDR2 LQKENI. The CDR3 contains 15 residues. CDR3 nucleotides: TGTGCCAGCTCACTCTCCGGGGACACAACCTACGAGCAGTACTTC. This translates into CASSLSGDTTYEQYF.

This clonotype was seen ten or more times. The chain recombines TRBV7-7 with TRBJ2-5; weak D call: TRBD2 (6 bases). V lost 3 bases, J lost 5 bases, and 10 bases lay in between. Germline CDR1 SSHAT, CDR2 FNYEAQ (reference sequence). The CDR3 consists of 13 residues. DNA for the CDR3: TGTGCCAGCAGCTTTGCCAGCGGGGAGACCCAGTACTTC. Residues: CASSFASGETQYF.

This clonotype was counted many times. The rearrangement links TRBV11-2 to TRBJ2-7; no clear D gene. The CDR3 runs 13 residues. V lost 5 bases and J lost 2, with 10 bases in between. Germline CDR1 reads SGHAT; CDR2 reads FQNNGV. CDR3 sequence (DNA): TGTGCCAGCAGCCAAAGACACACCTACGAGCAGTACTTC. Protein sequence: CASSQRHTYEQYF.

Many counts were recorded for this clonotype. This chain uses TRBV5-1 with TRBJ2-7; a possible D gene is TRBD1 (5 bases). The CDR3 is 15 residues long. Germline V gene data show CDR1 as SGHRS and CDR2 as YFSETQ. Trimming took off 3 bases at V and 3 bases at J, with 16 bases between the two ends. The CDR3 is CASSYEGAANYEQYF. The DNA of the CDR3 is TGCGCCAGCAGCTATGAAGGGGCAGCAAACTACGAGCAGTACTTC.

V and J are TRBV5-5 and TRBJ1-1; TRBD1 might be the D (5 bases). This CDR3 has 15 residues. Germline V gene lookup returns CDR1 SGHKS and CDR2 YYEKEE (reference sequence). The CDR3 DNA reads TGTGTGAGCAGCTTGTATAGGGACTTGAACACTGAAGCTTTCTTT. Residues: CVSSLYRDLNTEAFF.

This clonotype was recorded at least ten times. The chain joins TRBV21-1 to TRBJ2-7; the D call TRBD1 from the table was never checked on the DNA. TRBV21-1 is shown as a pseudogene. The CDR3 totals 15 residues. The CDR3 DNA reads TGTGCCAGCAGCAAACCCATCCTGTGGGGCTACGAGCAGTACTTC. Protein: CASSKPILWGYEQYF.

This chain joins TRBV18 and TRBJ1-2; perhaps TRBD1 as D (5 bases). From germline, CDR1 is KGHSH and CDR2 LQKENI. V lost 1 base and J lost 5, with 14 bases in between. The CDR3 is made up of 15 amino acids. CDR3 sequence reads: CASSPQQGEGYGYTF. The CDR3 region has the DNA TGTGCCAGCTCACCACAGCAAGGGGAGGGGTATGGCTACACCTTC. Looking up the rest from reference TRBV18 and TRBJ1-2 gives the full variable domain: NAGVMQNPRHLVRRRGQEARLRCSPMKGHSHVYWYRQLPEEGLKFMVYLQKENIIDESGMPKERFSAEFPKEGPSILRIQQVVRGDSAAYFCASSPQQGEGYGYTFGSGTRLTVV.

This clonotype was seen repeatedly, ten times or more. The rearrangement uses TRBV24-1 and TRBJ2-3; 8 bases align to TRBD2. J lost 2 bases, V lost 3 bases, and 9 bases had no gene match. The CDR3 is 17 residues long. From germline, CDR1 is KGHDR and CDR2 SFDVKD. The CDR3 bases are TGTGCCACCAGTGATCCCAGCGGGGGCTTGCTCACAGATACGCAGTATTTT. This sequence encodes CATSDPSGGLLTDTQYF.

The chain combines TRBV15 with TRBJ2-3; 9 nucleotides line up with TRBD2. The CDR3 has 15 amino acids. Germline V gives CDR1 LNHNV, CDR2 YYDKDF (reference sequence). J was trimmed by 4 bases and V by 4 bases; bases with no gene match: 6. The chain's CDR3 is CATSNRAGGSDTQYF. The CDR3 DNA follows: TGTGCCACCAGCAATCGAGCGGGAGGTTCAGATACGCAGTATTTT.

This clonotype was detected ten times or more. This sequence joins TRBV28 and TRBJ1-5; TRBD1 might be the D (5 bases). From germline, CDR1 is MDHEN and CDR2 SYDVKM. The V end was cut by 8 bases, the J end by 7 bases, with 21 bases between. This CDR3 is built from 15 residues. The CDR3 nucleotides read TGTGCCAGCGCCCTCCCCCGGACCCCAGGGCAGCCCCAGCATTTT. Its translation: CASALPRTPGQPQHF.

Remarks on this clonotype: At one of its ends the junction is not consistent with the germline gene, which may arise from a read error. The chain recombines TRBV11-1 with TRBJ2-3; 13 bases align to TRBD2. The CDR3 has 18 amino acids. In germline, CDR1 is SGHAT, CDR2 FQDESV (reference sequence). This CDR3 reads CASKGTSGNQLDTNTQYF. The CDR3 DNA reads TGTGCCAGCAAAGGGACTAGCGGGAACCAGCTAGACACAAATACGCAGTATTTT.

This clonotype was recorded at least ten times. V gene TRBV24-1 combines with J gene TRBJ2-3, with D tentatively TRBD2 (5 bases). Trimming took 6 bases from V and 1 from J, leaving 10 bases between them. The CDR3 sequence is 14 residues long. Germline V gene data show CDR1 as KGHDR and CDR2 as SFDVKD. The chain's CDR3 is CATSSLRGTDTQYF. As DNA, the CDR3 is TGTGCCACCAGTTCGTTGAGGGGCACAGATACGCAGTATTTT.

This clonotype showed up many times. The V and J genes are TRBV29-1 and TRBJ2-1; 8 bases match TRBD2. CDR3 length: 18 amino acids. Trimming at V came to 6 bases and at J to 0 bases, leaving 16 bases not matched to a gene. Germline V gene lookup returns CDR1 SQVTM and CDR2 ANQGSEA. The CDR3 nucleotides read TGCAGCGTGGCCGGACTAGCATTCGGTTCTAGCTCCTACAATGAGCAGTTCTTC. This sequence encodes CSVAGLAFGSSSYNEQFF.

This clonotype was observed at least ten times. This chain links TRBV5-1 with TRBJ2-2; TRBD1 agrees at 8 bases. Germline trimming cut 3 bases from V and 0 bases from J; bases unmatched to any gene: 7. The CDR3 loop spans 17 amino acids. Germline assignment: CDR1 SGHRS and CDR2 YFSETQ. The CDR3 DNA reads TGCGCCAGCAGCTATCCAAGGGACAGGCCGAACACCGGGGAGCTGTTTTTT. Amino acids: CASSYPRDRPNTGELFF.

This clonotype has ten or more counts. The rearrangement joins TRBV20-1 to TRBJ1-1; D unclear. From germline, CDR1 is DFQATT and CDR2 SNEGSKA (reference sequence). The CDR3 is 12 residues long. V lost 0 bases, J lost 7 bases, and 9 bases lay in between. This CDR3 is CSARDRANEAFF. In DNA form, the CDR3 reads TGCAGTGCTAGAGATCGTGCGAATGAAGCTTTCTTT.

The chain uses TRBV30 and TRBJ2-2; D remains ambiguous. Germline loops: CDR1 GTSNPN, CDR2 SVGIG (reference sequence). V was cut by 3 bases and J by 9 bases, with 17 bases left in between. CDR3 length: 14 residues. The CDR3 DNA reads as TGTGCCTGGAGAAGCGAGGATTCCACGCGGGAGCTGTTTTTT. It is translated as CAWRSEDSTRELFF.

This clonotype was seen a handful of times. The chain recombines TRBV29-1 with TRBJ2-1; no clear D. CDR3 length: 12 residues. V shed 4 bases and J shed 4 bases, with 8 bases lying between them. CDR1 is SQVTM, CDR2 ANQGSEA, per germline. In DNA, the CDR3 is TGCAGCGTTGGGCCTAATTACAATGAGCAGTTCTTC. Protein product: CSVGPNYNEQFF.

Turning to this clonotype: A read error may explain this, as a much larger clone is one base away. The CDR3 region has the DNA TGTGCCGGCAGCTTAGAATCGTCCCGTCCGGAGACCCAGTACTTC. Its translation: CAGSLESSRPETQYF. V gene TRBV7-3 combines with J gene TRBJ2-5; D call uncertain. CDR3 size: 15 residues. Germline assignment: CDR1 SGHTA and CDR2 FQGTGA.

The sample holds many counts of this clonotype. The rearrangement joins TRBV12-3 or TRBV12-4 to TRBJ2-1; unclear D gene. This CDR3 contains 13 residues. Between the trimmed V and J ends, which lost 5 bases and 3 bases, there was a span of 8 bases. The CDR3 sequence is CASSPMNYNEQFF. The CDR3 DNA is TGTGCCAGCAGTCCCATGAACTACAATGAGCAGTTCTTC.

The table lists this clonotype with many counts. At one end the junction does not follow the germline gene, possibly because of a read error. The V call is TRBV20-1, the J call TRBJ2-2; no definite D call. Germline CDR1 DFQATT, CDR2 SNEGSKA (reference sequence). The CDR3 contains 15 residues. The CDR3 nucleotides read TGCAGTGCTGGAGAGTCGGGTTCGAACACCGGGGAGCTGTTTTTT. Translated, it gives CSAGESGSNTGELFF.